This T cell receptor beta chain was identified in a study of T cells after yellow fever vaccination. This clonotype came up many times. This CDR3 region has 14 residues. V lost 3 bases, J lost 4 bases, and 3 bases stayed unmatched. Germline CDR1 and CDR2: SGHRS and YFSETQ. The authors made TCR cDNA by 5'RACE template switching, adding a universal primer site and UMIs. Each CDR3 protein gets one entry after TCRdb re-called the 5' RACE reads with MiXCR. Among hundreds of thousands of distinct CDR3 sequences listed, more than 9% were seen once. This material consisted of PBMCs, taken on the day of the yellow fever booster vaccination. The chain couples TRBV5-1 to TRBJ2-5, with TRBD1 matching 10 bases. The TCR comes from a man aged 25-40 years who received the YFV17D yellow fever vaccine. The DNA for the CDR3 is TGCGCCAGCAGCTCCGGGACAGGGGTAGAGACCCAGTACTTC. This codes for CASSSGTGVETQYF.